What follows is one T cell receptor beta chain and its context. The sample belongs to a study of monozygotic twins with inflammatory bowel disease. CDR1 and CDR2 (germline): SGHRS, YFSETQ. CDR3 size: 15 residues. TCRdb reworked the 5' RACE reads into one entry per CDR3 protein, no DNA. Its clone listing holds under 150,000 distinct CDR3 sequences. This chain connects TRBV5-1 to TRBJ2-5; checking the TCRdb D call of TRBD2 is not possible without DNA. Sequencing was performed on blood. The receptor comes from a human donor with ulcerative colitis or Crohn's disease, or a healthy co-twin of an affected twin (not recorded which). The CDR3 is CASSPSRGFQETQYF.